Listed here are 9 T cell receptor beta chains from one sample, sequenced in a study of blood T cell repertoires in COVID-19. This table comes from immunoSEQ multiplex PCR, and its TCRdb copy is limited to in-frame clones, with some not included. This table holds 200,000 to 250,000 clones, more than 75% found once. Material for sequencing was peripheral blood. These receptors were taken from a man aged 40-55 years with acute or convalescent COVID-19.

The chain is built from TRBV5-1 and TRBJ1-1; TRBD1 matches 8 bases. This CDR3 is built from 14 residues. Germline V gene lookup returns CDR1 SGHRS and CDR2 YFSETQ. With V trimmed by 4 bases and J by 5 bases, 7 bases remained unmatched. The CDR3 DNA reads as TGCGCCAGCAGCGCTGGACAGGGATGGACTGAAGCTTTCTTT. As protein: CASSAGQGWTEAFF.

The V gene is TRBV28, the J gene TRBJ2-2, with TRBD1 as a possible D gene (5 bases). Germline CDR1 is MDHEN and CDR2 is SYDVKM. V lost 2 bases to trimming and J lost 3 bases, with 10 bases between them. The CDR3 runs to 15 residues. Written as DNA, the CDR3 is TGTGCCAGCAGTTTAATGGGGCTAGACACCGGGGAGCTGTTTTTT. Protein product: CASSLMGLDTGELFF.

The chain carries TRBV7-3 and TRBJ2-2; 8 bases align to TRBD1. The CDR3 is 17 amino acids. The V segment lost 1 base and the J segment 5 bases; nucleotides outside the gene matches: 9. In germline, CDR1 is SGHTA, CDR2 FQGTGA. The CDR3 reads CASSLRGTGQRTGELFF. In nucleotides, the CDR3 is TGTGCCAGCAGCTTAAGAGGGACAGGCCAGAGGACCGGGGAGCTGTTTTTT.

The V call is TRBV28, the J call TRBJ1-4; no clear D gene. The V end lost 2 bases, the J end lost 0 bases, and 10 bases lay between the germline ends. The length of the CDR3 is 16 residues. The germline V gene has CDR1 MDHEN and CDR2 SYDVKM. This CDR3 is CASSLAGEATNEKLFF. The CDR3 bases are TGTGCCAGCAGTTTAGCCGGGGAGGCAACTAATGAAAAACTGTTTTTT.

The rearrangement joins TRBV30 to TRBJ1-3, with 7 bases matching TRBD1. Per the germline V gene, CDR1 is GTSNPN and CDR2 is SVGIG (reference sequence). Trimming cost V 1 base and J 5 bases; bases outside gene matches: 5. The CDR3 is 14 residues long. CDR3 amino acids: CAWSGGTARNTIYF. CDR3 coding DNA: TGTGCCTGGAGTGGGGGGACAGCCAGAAACACCATATATTTT.

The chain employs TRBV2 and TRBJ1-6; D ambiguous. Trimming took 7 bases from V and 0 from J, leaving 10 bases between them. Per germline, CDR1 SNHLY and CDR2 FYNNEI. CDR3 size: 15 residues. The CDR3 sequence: CASNGPSSYNSPLHF. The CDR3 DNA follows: TGTGCCAGCAATGGGCCAAGCTCCTATAATTCACCCCTCCACTTT. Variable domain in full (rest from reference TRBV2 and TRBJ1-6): EPEVTQTPSHQVTQMGQEVILRCVPISNHLYFYWYRQILGQKVEFLVSFYNNEISEKSEIFDDQFSVERPDGSNFTLKIRSTKLEDSAMYFCASNGPSSYNSPLHFGNGTRLTVT.

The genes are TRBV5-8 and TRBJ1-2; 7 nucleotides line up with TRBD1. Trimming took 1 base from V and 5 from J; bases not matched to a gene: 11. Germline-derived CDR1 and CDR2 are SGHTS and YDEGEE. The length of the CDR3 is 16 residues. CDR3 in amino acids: CASSLTTGTANYGYTF. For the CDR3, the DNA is TGTGCCAGCAGCTTGACCACCGGGACAGCAAATTATGGCTACACCTTC.

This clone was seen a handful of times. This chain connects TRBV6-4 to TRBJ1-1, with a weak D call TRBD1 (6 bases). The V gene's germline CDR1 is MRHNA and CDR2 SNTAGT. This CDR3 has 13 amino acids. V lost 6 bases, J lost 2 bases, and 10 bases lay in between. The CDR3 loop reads CASSAGDNTEAFF. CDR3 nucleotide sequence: TGTGCCAGCAGCGCAGGGGACAACACTGAAGCTTTCTTT.

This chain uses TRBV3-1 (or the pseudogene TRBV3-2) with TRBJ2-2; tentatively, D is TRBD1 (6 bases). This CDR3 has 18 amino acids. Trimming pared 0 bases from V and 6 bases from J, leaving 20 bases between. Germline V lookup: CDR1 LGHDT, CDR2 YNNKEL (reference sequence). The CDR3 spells CASSQERPVAEGAGELFF. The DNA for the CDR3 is TGTGCCAGCAGCCAAGAAAGACCGGTGGCCGAGGGGGCCGGGGAGCTGTTTTTT.